The clone carrying this T cell receptor beta chain was found a few times. Regarding time point: sample taken at primary tumor resection. No cell sorting; template was whole RNA from tumor, lung tissue or PBMC. This entry belongs to a study of spatial heterogeneity in lung cancer. Study information: Within raw reads, each unique TCR and UMI combination appeared on average more than ten times.

Germline CDR1 reads MGHRA; CDR2 reads YSYEKL. V was clipped by 0 bases and J by 6 bases; unmatched bases: 7. The CDR3 loop spans 16 amino acids. Using its own MiXCR run on the 5' RACE reads, TCRdb lists one record per CDR3 protein. The table shows roughly 79,000 distinct CDR3 sequences, with approximately 12% occurring only once. The material sequenced was PBMCs, taken at surgery. This TCR was sampled from a male donor with early-stage non-small cell lung cancer. The V and J genes are TRBV4-1 and TRBJ2-1, with 8 positions matching TRBD2. Written as DNA, the CDR3 is TGCGCCAGCAGCCAAGAAAAGCGGGAGAGGGGCAATGAGCAGTTCTTC. As protein: CASSQEKRERGNEQFF.